What follows are 10 T cell receptor beta chains derived from one specimen sequenced in a study of blood T cell repertoires in COVID-19. The data were produced by immunoSEQ multiplex PCR, yet TCRdb's version contains in-frame clones alone and is incomplete. This table has over 250,000 clones, less than 90% appearing once. Sequencing input: peripheral blood. Receptors originate from a human donor in a cohort sampled during active COVID-19.

The chain combines TRBV5-1 with TRBJ1-1, with 7 nucleotides matching TRBD1. Germline V gives CDR1 SGHRS, CDR2 YFSETQ. V was pared by 1 base and J by 6 bases, with 9 bases of the junction left unmatched. This CDR3 has 15 residues. In DNA form, the CDR3 reads TGCGCCAGCAGCTTGTCGACAGGGAGTGTCTCTGAAGCTTTCTTT. Its translation: CASSLSTGSVSEAFF.

The chain has TRBV28 and TRBJ2-3, with TRBD2 matching over 7 bases. Losses at the gene ends were 6 bases for V and 3 bases for J; bases not matched to a gene: 9. The CDR3 is 15 residues long. Per the germline V gene, CDR1 is MDHEN and CDR2 is SYDVKM. Written as DNA, the CDR3 is TGTGCCAGCAGCACGAGCGGGGACGGGACAGATACGCAGTATTTT. It is translated as CASSTSGDGTDTQYF. The variable domain in full, completed from reference TRBV28 and TRBJ2-3, reads DVKVTQSSRYLVKRTGEKVFLECVQDMDHENMFWYRQDPGLGLRLIYFSYDVKMKEKGDIPEGYSVSREKKERFSLILESASTNQTSMYLCASSTSGDGTDTQYFGPGTRLTVL.

This clone turned up a few times. The chain carries TRBV5-1 and TRBJ2-1; 13 bases map to TRBD2. The length of the CDR3 is 19 residues. The junction had 20 bases not matched to a gene; V was cut back by 4 bases and J by 10 bases. Germline V gene lookup returns CDR1 SGHRS and CDR2 YFSETQ. The CDR3, as DNA: TGCGCCAGCAGCCTTGGGGAGCCGGGACTAGCGGGAACGGGGGGGGAGCAGTTCTTC. Translated: CASSLGEPGLAGTGGEQFF.

CDR3 nucleotide sequence: TGTGCCAGCTCACCCGTTGGTACGAGTGAAGCTTTCTTT. Protein product: CASSPVGTSEAFF. J is TRBJ1-1 and V is TRBV18; D remains unclear. This CDR3 has 13 amino acids. CDR1 and CDR2 from the germline V gene are KGHSH and LQKENI. V gave up 3 bases and J gave up 7 bases, with 12 bases separating them.

As regards this clone: This same CDR3 is encoded by further DNA sequences in the sample. The rearrangement uses TRBV7-3 and TRBJ2-1; D perhaps matches TRBD2 (5 bases). V lost 6 bases and J lost 1, with 7 bases in between. In germline, CDR1 is SGHTA, CDR2 FQGTGA. The CDR3 loop spans 13 amino acids. In DNA form, the CDR3 reads TGTGCCAGCAGTTCGGGATCCTACAATGAGCAGTTCTTC. Translation: CASSSGSYNEQFF. The full variable domain, in which reference TRBV7-3 and TRBJ2-1 provide the parts outside the CDR3, is GAGVSQTPSNKVTEKGKYVELRCDPISGHTALYWYRQSLGQGPEFLIYFQGTGAADDSGLPNDRFFAVRPEGSVSTLKIQRTERGDSAVYLCASSSGSYNEQFFGPGTRLTVL.

This chain connects TRBV6-5 to TRBJ2-7; 7 nucleotides agree with TRBD1. The germline V gene encodes CDR1 MNHEY and CDR2 SVGAGI. The CDR3 is 15 residues long. The trim removed 0 bases at V and 3 bases at J, leaving 5 bases unmatched. DNA of the CDR3: TGTGCCAGCAGTTACTCGACGGGACAGATCTACGAGCAGTACTTC. Encoded protein: CASSYSTGQIYEQYF.

This chain links TRBV5-1 with TRBJ2-3; TRBD1 matches at 9 bases. CDR3 length: 16 amino acids. The germline gives CDR1 SGHRS, CDR2 YFSETQ. J was trimmed by 0 bases and V by 3 bases; bases with no gene match: 5. The CDR3, as DNA: TGCGCCAGCAGCTCAAGTGGACAGGGGAGCACAGATACGCAGTATTTT. The encoded protein is CASSSSGQGSTDTQYF.

V usage is TRBV10-3 and J usage is TRBJ2-1; D gene uncertain. The V and J ends lost 4 bases and 7 bases respectively, with 8 bases between them. This CDR3 spans 12 amino acids. Germline CDR1 is ENHRY and CDR2 is SYGVKD. CDR3: CAISGFGNEQFF. CDR3 bases: TGTGCCATCAGTGGATTCGGGAATGAGCAGTTCTTC.

V gene TRBV5-4 combines with J gene TRBJ2-7; TRBD1 is a possible D gene (6 bases). The V end was cut by 3 bases, the J end by 0 bases, with 13 bases between. The CDR3 is 15 residues long. In germline, CDR1 is SGHNT, CDR2 YYREEE (reference sequence). CDR3 protein: CASSSGGGSSYEQYF. In DNA, the CDR3 is TGTGCCAGCAGCTCCGGTGGGGGCAGCTCCTACGAGCAGTACTTC.

The chain combines TRBV10-3 with TRBJ2-5; 8 nucleotides match TRBD1. Trimming cost V 6 bases and J 3 bases; bases outside gene matches: 9. CDR3 length: 15 residues. Germline CDR1 ENHRY, CDR2 SYGVKD. CDR3: CAISASGQGKETQYF. The CDR3 DNA is TGTGCCATCAGCGCCTCAGGACAGGGTAAAGAGACCCAGTACTTC.